These 15 T cell receptor beta chains originate from one sample sequenced in a study of blood T cell repertoires in COVID-19. Here immunoSEQ multiplex PCR was the method, and the copy in TCRdb shows in-frame clones only, minus some. Altogether more than 200,000 clones are present, more than 65% being singletons, with the ten largest covering around 4%. Sample: peripheral blood. The receptors stem from a man in his fifties with active or convalescent COVID-19.

This rearrangement joins TRBV6-1 to TRBJ1-2; D remains unclear. Germline V lookup: CDR1 MNHNS, CDR2 SASEGT. The length of the CDR3 is 14 residues. V lost 1 base and J 8 bases, leaving 14 bases between the germline ends. The CDR3 protein is CASSEVVSGGGYTF. CDR3 DNA sequence: TGTGCCAGCAGTGAAGTTGTTTCAGGTGGAGGCTACACCTTC.

This clone was observed a single time. J is TRBJ2-1 and V is TRBV10-3, with TRBD1 matching over 9 bases. Trimming at V came to 4 bases and at J to 9 bases, leaving 10 bases not matched to a gene. This CDR3 is built from 15 residues. Germline loops: CDR1 ENHRY, CDR2 SYGVKD. The CDR3 sequence is CAISATDRGRGEQFF. Here the CDR3 DNA reads TGTGCCATCAGTGCCACTGACAGGGGGAGGGGTGAGCAGTTCTTC.

In its sample, this clone was seen once. The chain couples TRBV14 to TRBJ1-2, with no clear D. CDR1 is SGHDN, CDR2 FVKESK, per germline. The CDR3 runs to 16 residues. V lost 0 bases and J 4 bases, leaving 15 bases between the germline ends. CDR3 DNA: TGTGCCAGCAGCCAAGATCGGGCAGGACGGGGCTATGGCTACACCTTC. It specifies CASSQDRAGRGYGYTF.

This chain connects TRBV27 to TRBJ2-2; D possibly corresponds to TRBD2 (6 bases). Germline V gene lookup returns CDR1 MNHEY and CDR2 SMNVEV (reference sequence). V was clipped by 4 bases and J by 3 bases, with 21 bases between them. The CDR3 has 18 residues. The CDR3 loop reads CASSSRGLPNTHTGELFF. The CDR3, as DNA: TGTGCCAGCAGTTCACGCGGACTACCCAATACTCACACCGGGGAGCTGTTTTTT.

The V gene is TRBV7-2, the J gene TRBJ2-7; D is uncertain. The CDR3 has 16 residues. V was trimmed by 5 bases and J by 3 bases, leaving 20 bases between them. The germline CDR1 and CDR2 sequences are SGHTA and FQGNSA. Here the CDR3 reads CASSPEERRRYYEQYF. The CDR3 nucleotides read TGTGCCAGCAGCCCCGAGGAGCGAAGGCGATACTACGAGCAGTACTTC.

The V call is TRBV19, the J call TRBJ1-2; 10 bases map to TRBD1. V shed 11 bases and J 2 bases; nucleotides not matched to a gene: 17. The germline V gene has CDR1 LNHDA and CDR2 SQIVND (reference sequence). CDR3 length equals 17 residues. The CDR3 here is CAVFSGTGEDVNYGYTF. The CDR3 DNA reads as TGTGCCGTTTTCTCTGGGACAGGGGAAGATGTGAACTATGGCTACACCTTC.

This clone appeared a single time. A much larger clone lies a single base off, so this may be a read error. The chain combines TRBV9 with TRBJ1-6; TRBD1 matches at 7 bases. From germline, CDR1 is SGDLS and CDR2 YYNGEE. The CDR3 is 14 residues long. V lost 4 bases and J lost 6; bases outside the gene matches: 4. The CDR3: CASSPGTVNSPLHF. Written as DNA, the CDR3 is TGTGCCAGCAGCCCCGGGACAGTTAATTCACCCCTCCACTTT. The variable domain in full, with the rest retrieved from reference TRBV9 and TRBJ1-6, is DSGVTQTPKHLITATGQRVTLRCSPRSGDLSVYWYQQSLDQGLQFLIQYYNGEERAKGNILERFSAQQFPDLHSELNLSSLELGDSALYFCASSPGTVNSPLHFGNGTRLTVT.

In its sample, this clone was seen once. The V gene is TRBV20-1, the J gene TRBJ1-5, with unresolved D. The V and J ends lost 3 bases and 6 bases respectively, with 15 bases between them. The CDR3 extends over 14 amino acids. Germline CDR1 DFQATT, CDR2 SNEGSKA (reference sequence). CDR3 nucleotide sequence: TGCAGTGCTAGTGAGGGCGGGGAGAGTCAGCCCCAGCATTTT. Protein product: CSASEGGESQPQHF.

The chain recombines TRBV19 with TRBJ1-4; 8 nucleotides match TRBD1. The CDR3 extends over 16 amino acids. The germline gives CDR1 LNHDA, CDR2 SQIVND (reference sequence). V was clipped by 4 bases and J by 4 bases; unmatched bases: 8. The CDR3 reads CASSSYTGGHNEKLFF. In nucleotides, the CDR3 is TGTGCCAGTAGTAGTTACACAGGGGGACATAATGAAAAACTGTTTTTT.

The rearrangement uses TRBV27 and TRBJ2-5; 9 positions agree with TRBD2. The junction had 4 bases not matched to a gene; V was cut back by 3 bases and J by 5 bases. CDR1 MNHEY and CDR2 SMNVEV come from the germline V gene (reference sequence). The CDR3 loop spans 14 amino acids. The CDR3 DNA reads as TGTGCCAGCAGTTTGGGGCGGGGGGGGGAGACCCAGTACTTC. Amino acids: CASSLGRGGETQYF.

The genes are TRBV7-9 and TRBJ1-3; the D is unclear. Trimming left V 5 bases short and J 9 bases short, with 11 bases between. Germline lookup yields CDR1 SEHNR and CDR2 FQNEAQ (reference sequence). This CDR3 spans 12 amino acids. In DNA, the CDR3 is TGTGCCAGCAGCGGGATCGAGGGCACCATATATTTT. Translating gives CASSGIEGTIYF.

The chain has TRBV5-1 and TRBJ2-3, with 8 nucleotides matching TRBD2. Germline trimming cut 1 base from V and 6 bases from J; bases unmatched to any gene: 7. CDR1 is SGHRS, CDR2 YFSETQ, per germline. The CDR3 consists of 15 residues. CDR3 DNA sequence: TGCGCCAGCAGCTTGTTGGGGAGGACTAGCGATACGCAGTATTTT. Its protein product is CASSLLGRTSDTQYF.

This chain connects TRBV9 to TRBJ2-5; TRBD2 agrees at 11 bases. The CDR3 is made up of 16 amino acids. Unmatched junction bases numbered 8, after V lost 2 bases and J lost 5 bases. Germline values: CDR1 SGDLS, CDR2 YYNGEE. CDR3 loop: CASSVEGTSGGETQYF. The CDR3 coding sequence is TGTGCCAGCAGCGTCGAGGGGACTAGCGGAGGGGAGACCCAGTACTTC.

The chain joins TRBV2 to TRBJ1-6; 7 bases fit TRBD1. Losses at the gene ends were 6 bases for V and 4 bases for J; bases not matched to a gene: 3. From germline, CDR1 is SNHLY and CDR2 FYNNEI. The CDR3 is 14 residues long. CDR3 sequence (DNA): TGTGCCAGCAGCCCACAGGGGTATAATTCACCCCTCCACTTT. Translated: CASSPQGYNSPLHF.

This clone was observed once. The chain couples TRBV18 to TRBJ2-1; 7 positions match TRBD1. Germline assignment: CDR1 KGHSH and CDR2 LQKENI. J lost 7 bases, V lost 5 bases, and 5 bases had no gene match. The CDR3 length is 13 residues. The CDR3 protein is CASSTGESNEQFF. The CDR3 nucleotides are TGTGCCAGCTCAACAGGGGAGAGTAATGAGCAGTTCTTC.